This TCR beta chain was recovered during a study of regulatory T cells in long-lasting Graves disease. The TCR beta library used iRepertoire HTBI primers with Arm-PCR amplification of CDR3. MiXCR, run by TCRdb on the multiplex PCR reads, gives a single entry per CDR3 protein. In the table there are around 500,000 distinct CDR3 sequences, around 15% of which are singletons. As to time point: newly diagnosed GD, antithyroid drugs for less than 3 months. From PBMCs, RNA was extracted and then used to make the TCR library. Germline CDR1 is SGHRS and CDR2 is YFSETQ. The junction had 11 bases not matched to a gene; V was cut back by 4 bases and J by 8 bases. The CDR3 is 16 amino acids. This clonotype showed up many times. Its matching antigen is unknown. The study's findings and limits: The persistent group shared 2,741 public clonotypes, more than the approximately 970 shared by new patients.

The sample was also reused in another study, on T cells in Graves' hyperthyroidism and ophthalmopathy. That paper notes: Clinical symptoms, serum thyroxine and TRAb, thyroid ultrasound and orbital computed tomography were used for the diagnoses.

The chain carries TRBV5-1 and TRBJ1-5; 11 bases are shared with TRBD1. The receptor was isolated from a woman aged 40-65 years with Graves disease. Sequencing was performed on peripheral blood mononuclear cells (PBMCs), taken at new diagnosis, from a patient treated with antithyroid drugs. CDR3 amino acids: CASSEDRGQFDEPQHF. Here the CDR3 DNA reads TGCGCCAGCAGCGAGGACAGGGGGCAATTTGATGAGCCCCAGCATTTT.